The clone carrying this T cell receptor beta chain has at least ten counts. The source material, RNA transcripts, was used to amplify TCR beta CDR3 regions. The HTBI primer set served for first-round RT-PCR of the TCR CDR3. MiXCR, applied by TCRdb to the multiplex PCR reads, yields one record per CDR3 protein. The sample consists of some 500,000 distinct CDR3 sequences, around an eighth of them appearing once. The data derive from a study of T cells in Graves' hyperthyroidism and ophthalmopathy. An absence of ophthalmopathy progression within 18 months meant stable Graves' hyperthyroidism. The source is a woman between 18 and 29 years old with Graves' hyperthyroidism. The sequenced sample was blood.

The CDR3 bases are TGTGCCAGCAGCCGGGGGACTTTGACGGCTCGGTCGACCTCCTACGAGCAGTACTTC. Its translation is CASSRGTLTARSTSYEQYF. The V call is TRBV7-9, the J call TRBJ2-7; TRBD2 is a possible D gene (6 bases). The germline gives CDR1 SEHNR, CDR2 FQNEAQ (reference sequence). Trimming left V 5 bases short and J 0 bases short, with 26 bases between. This CDR3 is 19 amino acids long.